The 13 T cell receptor beta chains below were found in one sample sequenced in a study of monozygotic twins with inflammatory bowel disease. TCRdb re-called the 5' RACE reads; every CDR3 protein appears as one record, without DNA. Recorded for this sample: some 190,000 distinct CDR3 sequences. The specimen sequenced was blood. Receptors were obtained from a human donor with ulcerative colitis or Crohn's disease, or a healthy co-twin of an affected twin (not recorded which).

The chain couples TRBV5-1 to TRBJ2-1; the D call of TRBD1 rests on TCRdb alone, since no DNA is present to check it. The CDR3 has 17 residues. Germline V gene lookup returns CDR1 SGHRS and CDR2 YFSETQ. The CDR3 protein is CASSPGQGTSSYNEQFF.

The chain links TRBV2 to TRBJ1-2. Germline CDR1 SNHLY, CDR2 FYNNEI. The CDR3 is 15 residues long. This chain's CDR3 is CASSEWGSANYGYTF.

This chain connects TRBV20-1 to TRBJ2-2. CDR1 is DFQATT, CDR2 SNEGSKA, per germline (reference sequence). This CDR3 contains 12 residues. The CDR3 sequence: CSARQNTGELFF.

V usage is TRBV18 and J usage is TRBJ2-1; there is no DNA to check the TCRdb D call of TRBD1. The CDR3 spans 14 residues. Germline-derived CDR1 and CDR2 are KGHSH and LQKENI. CDR3: CASSGLQGYNKQFF.

The V gene is TRBV4-3, the J gene TRBJ2-1; TCRdb designates TRBD2, a call that cannot be tested without DNA. There are 15 residues in the CDR3. Germline CDR1 is LGHNA and CDR2 is YSLEER. CDR3: CASSQDWDFPMQQFF.

The gene calls are TRBV7-6 and TRBJ1-4. Germline CDR1 reads SGHVS; CDR2 reads FNYEAQ. The CDR3 is made up of 16 amino acids. CDR3 protein: CASSRLNRATNEKLFF.

J is TRBJ2-1 and V is TRBV9; lacking DNA, the TRBD2 call made by TCRdb goes unchecked. Germline loops: CDR1 SGDLS, CDR2 YYNGEE. The CDR3 contains 15 residues. The CDR3 is CASSVSSGNYNEQFF.

The genes are TRBV7-9 and TRBJ2-7; TCRdb selects TRBD1, and the lack of DNA leaves this call unchecked. Germline CDR1 SEHNR, CDR2 FQNEAQ (reference sequence). There are 15 residues in the CDR3. The CDR3 region is CASSYQPGTGIVQYF.

The chain combines TRBV27 with TRBJ1-2; TCRdb designates TRBD1, a call that cannot be tested without DNA. The CDR3 covers 14 residues. Germline lookup yields CDR1 MNHEY and CDR2 SMNVEV (reference sequence). The chain's CDR3 is CASSPIGQIYGYTF.

V is TRBV7-9 and J is TRBJ1-1; without DNA, the TCRdb call of TRBD1 cannot be checked. The CDR3 is made up of 15 amino acids. Germline V gene lookup returns CDR1 SEHNR and CDR2 FQNEAQ (reference sequence). The CDR3 loop is CASSRPTGMNTEAFF.

The chain carries TRBV10-2 and TRBJ1-2; lacking DNA, the TRBD1 call made by TCRdb goes unchecked. Germline V CDR1 and CDR2: WSHSY, SAAADI. This CDR3 has 15 residues. CDR3: CASTRQDPTNYGYTF.

The chain employs TRBV30 and TRBJ2-2; no DNA is available, so the TRBD2 call from TCRdb remains unchecked. This CDR3 spans 13 amino acids. Germline CDR1 and CDR2: GTSNPN and SVGIG (reference sequence). The CDR3 loop reads CAWTGTSAGELFF.

The chain carries TRBV20-1 and TRBJ1-2; there is no DNA to check the TCRdb D call of TRBD1. This CDR3 contains 13 residues. The germline V gene encodes CDR1 DFQATT and CDR2 SNEGSKA (reference sequence). The CDR3 loop reads CSAPRQGASGYTF.